The rows below give T cell receptor beta chains drawn from one sample of a study of blood T cell repertoires in COVID-19. TCRdb's copy holds only in-frame clones and misses some; the assay was immunoSEQ multiplex PCR. The data show about 120,000 clones, around nine tenths seen once. The sequenced material came from peripheral blood. The receptors were sampled from a woman between 50 and 59 years old with acute or convalescent COVID-19. CDR3s include the opening cysteine and the closing phenylalanine or tryptophan. A D gene is named only where the DNA matches it firmly. Only part of the rows carry a size: once, few, many, or a class if the clone is expanded.

TRBV6-6	.	.	TRBJ1-4	TGTGCCAGCAGTTTTGTCCGTGAAAAACTGTTTTTT	CASSFVREKLFF
TRBV30	.	.	TRBJ2-7	TGTGCCTGGAGTGTACCTAAGGGACAATGGGGTAGCTCCTACGAGCAGTACTTC	CAWSVPKGQWGSSYEQYF
TRBV24-1	.	TRBD1	TRBJ2-1	TGTGCCACCAGTGACCGACAGGGACGTTACAATGAGCAGTTCTTC	CATSDRQGRYNEQFF
TRBV30	.	.	TRBJ1-2	TGTGCCTCGCCGAACCTGGAGGGACTTGGGACTTTTGGCTACACCTTC	CASPNLEGLGTFGYTF
TRBV11-3	once	.	TRBJ2-5	TGTGCCAGCAGCTTACGGACAGTTCAAGAGACCCAGTACTTC	CASSLRTVQETQYF
TRBV30	.	.	TRBJ2-3	TGTGCCTGGAGTGGGACAGGGAGGGTTACGCAGTATTTT	CAWSGTGRVTQYF
TRBV7-3	.	.	TRBJ2-1	TGTGCCAGCAGCTTCGGTCACTACAATGAGCAGTTCTTC	CASSFGHYNEQFF
TRBV12-3/TRBV12-4	.	.	TRBJ1-2	TGTGCCAGCAGTTTTGGGGAGCGAGGGGGCTACACCTTC	CASSFGERGGYTF
TRBV5-6	.	.	TRBJ2-7	TGTGCCAGCAGCTTAGCGGGACATGTGGGTGAGCAGTACTTC	CASSLAGHVGEQYF
TRBV15	.	.	TRBJ2-1	TGTGCCACCAGCGAGTGGAATGAGCAGTTCTTC	CATSEWNEQFF
TRBV6-2/TRBV6-3	.	.	TRBJ2-7	TGTGCCAGCAGTGAGCGGACTCCGCCCTACGAGCAGTACTTC	CASSERTPPYEQYF
TRBV7-2	.	.	TRBJ2-2	TGTGCCAGCAGCTTAACGCTAGCGACCACCGGGGAGCTGTTTTTT	CASSLTLATTGELFF
TRBV7-9	once	.	TRBJ1-1	TGTGCCAGCAGCTTAGGGGACATACTTGAAGCTTTCTTT	CASSLGDILEAFF
TRBV7-9	.	TRBD1	TRBJ1-2	TGTGCCAGCAGCTTCGACAGGGGGCCCGATGGCTACACCTTC	CASSFDRGPDGYTF
TRBV6-5	.	TRBD1	TRBJ1-1	TGTGCCAGCAGTCAGGGGGCCACTGAAGCTTTCTTT	CASSQGATEAFF
TRBV19	.	.	TRBJ2-1	TGTGCCAGTAGGCCAAGGGGGATCTACAATGAGCAGTTCTTC	CASRPRGIYNEQFF
TRBV7-9	.	TRBD1	TRBJ2-5	TGTGCCAGCAGCGCCCGGACAGGGCCAGAGACCCAGTACTTC	CASSARTGPETQYF
TRBV15	.	.	TRBJ2-3	TGTGCCACCAGCAGAGGGGAGTCCACAGATACGCAGTATTTT	CATSRGESTDTQYF
TRBV18	.	TRBD1	TRBJ1-1	TGTGCCAGCTCATCCGAAACAGGGGGCTTGGAAGCTTTCTTT	CASSSETGGLEAFF
TRBV19	.	TRBD2	TRBJ2-1	TGTGCCAGTAGTATTTGGGGCCTAGCGGGCTCCTCCTACAATGAGCAGTTCTTC	CASSIWGLAGSSYNEQFF
TRBV4-3	few	TRBD1	TRBJ2-7	TGCGCCAGCAGCTCCGGGACAGGAACTTACGAGCAGTACTTC	CASSSGTGTYEQYF
TRBV5-6	many	.	TRBJ1-2	TGTGCCAGCAGCTTGGATCCAGGCACGAAACATAACTATGGCTACACCTTC	CASSLDPGTKHNYGYTF
TRBV4-3	.	.	TRBJ1-2	TGCGCCAGCAGCCGGACCCCAGGGGGCTACACCTTC	CASSRTPGGYTF
TRBV10-2	.	TRBD2	TRBJ2-2	TGCGCCAGCAGGGTGACTAGCGGGCCCACCGGGGAGCTGTTTTTT	CASRVTSGPTGELFF
TRBV18	.	.	TRBJ2-5	TGTGCCAGCTCACCAGAGAGGGCCGGAGAGACCCAGTACTTC	CASSPERAGETQYF
TRBV10-2	few	TRBD2	TRBJ2-3	TGCGCCAGCAGCTCTAGCGGGAGACTCACAGATACGCAGTATTTT	CASSSSGRLTDTQYF
TRBV10-3	.	TRBD2	TRBJ2-7	TGTGCCATCAGTGAGGGGGCCGGGGGGGCCCACGAGCAGTACTTC	CAISEGAGGAHEQYF
TRBV7-2	.	.	TRBJ1-1	TGTGCCAGCAGGAAATCAGGGGAAAGATGGACTGAAGCTTTCTTT	CASRKSGERWTEAFF
TRBV18	.	.	TRBJ1-3	TGTGCCAGCTCACCAGGGGCCTACTCTGGAAACACCATATATTTT	CASSPGAYSGNTIYF
TRBV7-2	.	TRBD1	TRBJ2-1	TGTGCCAGCAGCTCCCGTTGGACAGGGGGTAATGAGCAGTTCTTC	CASSSRWTGGNEQFF
TRBV11-2	once	.	TRBJ2-7	TGTGCCAGCAGCTTAACTGCCTACGAGCAGTACTTC	CASSLTAYEQYF
TRBV11-2	.	TRBD2	TRBJ2-5	TGTGCCAGCAGCTTATTTAGGGCCGCGGGGGGAGAGACCCAGTACTTC	CASSLFRAAGGETQYF
TRBV2	.	TRBD2	TRBJ2-5	TGTGCCAGCAGTGACCCCCGGGGGGGAGAGACCCAGTACTTC	CASSDPRGGETQYF
TRBV11-2	once	.	TRBJ1-2	TGTGCCAGCAGCTTAGATTTCGCCCTATCCGTCAACTATGGCTACACCTTC	CASSLDFALSVNYGYTF
TRBV7-2	.	.	TRBJ1-2	TGTGCCAGCAGCTTAGCTTCAGGGGAGGGCTATGGCTACACCTTC	CASSLASGEGYGYTF
TRBV19	.	TRBD1	TRBJ1-2	TGTGCCAGTTCTGACAGGGGTGGTGACTATGGCTACACCTTC	CASSDRGGDYGYTF
TRBV12-3/TRBV12-4	.	TRBD1	TRBJ1-6	TGTGCCAGCAGTTTGGACAGGGGTTCACCCCTCCACTTT	CASSLDRGSPLHF
TRBV4-3	.	TRBD1	TRBJ2-3	TGCGCCACCACGATAAACGGACCGGGGACAGGGACGGATACGCAGTATTTT	CATTINGPGTGTDTQYF
TRBV5-4	.	TRBD2	TRBJ2-1	TGTGCCAGCAGACATGAGCGGGGGACTTACAATGAGCAGTTCTTC	CASRHERGTYNEQFF
TRBV9	.	TRBD2	TRBJ2-3	TGTGCCAGCAGCAAAACCCTAGCTGGGAGGGGAGATACGCAGTATTTT	CASSKTLAGRGDTQYF
TRBV2	.	TRBD2	TRBJ2-5	TGTGCCAGCAGTGGGGCGGGGGGCCACCAAGAGACCCAGTACTTC	CASSGAGGHQETQYF
TRBV2	.	.	TRBJ1-5	TGTGCCAGCAGTGACAGGGGCTTGGGTCAGCCCCAGCATTTT	CASSDRGLGQPQHF
TRBV19	.	.	TRBJ2-3	TGTGCCAGTAGGAGACAGCGCTGGGGCGCAGATACGCAGTATTTT	CASRRQRWGADTQYF
TRBV7-9	.	TRBD1	TRBJ1-2	TGTGCCAGCAGCTTAGACTGGGACAGGGGAAATGGCTACACCTTC	CASSLDWDRGNGYTF
TRBV23-1	.	TRBD1	TRBJ1-2	TGCGCCAGCAAAGGACAGGGGGTCCCCAACTATGGCTACACCTTC	CASKGQGVPNYGYTF
TRBV2	.	.	TRBJ1-5	TGTGCCAGCAGTGGGGGCAAGGGGCCCCAGCATTTT	CASSGGKGPQHF